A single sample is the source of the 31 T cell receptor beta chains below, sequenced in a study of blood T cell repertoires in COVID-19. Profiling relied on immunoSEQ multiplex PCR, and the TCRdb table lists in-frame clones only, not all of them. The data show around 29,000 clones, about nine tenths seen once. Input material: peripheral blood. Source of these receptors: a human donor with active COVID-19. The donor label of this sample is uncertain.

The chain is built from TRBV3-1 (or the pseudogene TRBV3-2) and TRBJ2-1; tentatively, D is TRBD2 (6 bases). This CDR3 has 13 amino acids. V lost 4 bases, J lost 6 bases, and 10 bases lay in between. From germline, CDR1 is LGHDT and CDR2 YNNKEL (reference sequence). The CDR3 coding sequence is TGTGCCAGCAGCCCTCGACTAGGCAATGAGCAGTTCTTC. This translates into CASSPRLGNEQFF.

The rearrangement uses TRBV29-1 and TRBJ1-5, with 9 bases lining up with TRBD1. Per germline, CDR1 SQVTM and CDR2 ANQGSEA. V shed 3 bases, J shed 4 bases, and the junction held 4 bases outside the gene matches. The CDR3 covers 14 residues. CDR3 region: CSVDGQGTNQPQHF. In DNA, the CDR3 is TGCAGCGTTGATGGACAGGGGACTAATCAGCCCCAGCATTTT.

The CDR3 is CASSRGLAVTYEQYF. The CDR3 DNA is TGTGCCAGTAGTAGGGGACTAGCGGTAACCTACGAGCAGTACTTC. The V gene is TRBV19, the J gene TRBJ2-7; 11 bases are a match to TRBD2. Trimming took 4 bases from V and 2 from J; bases not matched to a gene: 4. This CDR3 is 15 amino acids long. CDR1 and CDR2 (germline): LNHDA, SQIVND (reference sequence).

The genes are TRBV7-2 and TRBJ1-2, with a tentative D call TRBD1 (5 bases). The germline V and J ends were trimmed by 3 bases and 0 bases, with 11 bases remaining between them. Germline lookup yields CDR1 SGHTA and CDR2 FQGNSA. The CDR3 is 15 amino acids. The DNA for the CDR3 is TGTGCCAGCAGCTTCACAGGCCTAGCTAACTATGGCTACACCTTC. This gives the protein CASSFTGLANYGYTF.

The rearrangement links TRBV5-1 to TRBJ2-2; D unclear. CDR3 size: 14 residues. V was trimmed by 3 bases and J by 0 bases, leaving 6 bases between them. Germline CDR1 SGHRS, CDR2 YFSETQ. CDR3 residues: CASSSQANTGELFF. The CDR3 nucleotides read TGCGCCAGCAGCTCACAAGCGAACACCGGGGAGCTGTTTTTT.

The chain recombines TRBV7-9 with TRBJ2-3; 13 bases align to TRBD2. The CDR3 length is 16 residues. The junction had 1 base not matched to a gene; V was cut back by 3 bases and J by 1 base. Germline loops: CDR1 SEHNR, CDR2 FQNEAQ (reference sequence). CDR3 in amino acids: CASSFGLAGGTDTQYF. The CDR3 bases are TGTGCCAGCAGCTTCGGACTAGCGGGGGGCACAGATACGCAGTATTTT.

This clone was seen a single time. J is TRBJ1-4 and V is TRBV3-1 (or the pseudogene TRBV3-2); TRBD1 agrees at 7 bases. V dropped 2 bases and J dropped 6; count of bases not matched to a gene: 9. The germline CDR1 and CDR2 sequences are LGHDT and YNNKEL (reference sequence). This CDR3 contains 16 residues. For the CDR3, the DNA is TGTGCCAGCAGCCAACCCAGGGACAGCTACTATGAAAAACTGTTTTTT. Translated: CASSQPRDSYYEKLFF.

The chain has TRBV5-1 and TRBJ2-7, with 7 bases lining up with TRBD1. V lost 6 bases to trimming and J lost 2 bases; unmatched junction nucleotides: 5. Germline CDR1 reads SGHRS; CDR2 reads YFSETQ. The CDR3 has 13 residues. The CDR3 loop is CASTIDRAYEQYF. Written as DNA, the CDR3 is TGCGCCAGCACCATAGACAGGGCCTACGAGCAGTACTTC. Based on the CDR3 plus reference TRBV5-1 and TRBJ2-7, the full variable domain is KAGVTQTPRYLIKTRGQQVTLSCSPISGHRSVSWYQQTPGQGLQFLFEYFSETQRNKGNFPGRFSGRQFSNSRSEMNVSTLELGDSALYLCASTIDRAYEQYFGPGTRLTVT.

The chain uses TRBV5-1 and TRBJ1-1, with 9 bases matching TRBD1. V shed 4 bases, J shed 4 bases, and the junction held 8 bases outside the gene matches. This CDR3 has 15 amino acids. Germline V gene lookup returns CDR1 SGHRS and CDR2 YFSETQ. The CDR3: CASSAQTGGGTEAFF. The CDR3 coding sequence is TGCGCCAGCAGCGCGCAGACAGGGGGAGGCACTGAAGCTTTCTTT.

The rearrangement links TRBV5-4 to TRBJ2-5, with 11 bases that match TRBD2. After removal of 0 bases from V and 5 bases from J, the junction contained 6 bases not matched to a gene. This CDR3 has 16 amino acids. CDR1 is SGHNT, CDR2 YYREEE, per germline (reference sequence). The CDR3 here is CASSLVASGGKETQYF. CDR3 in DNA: TGTGCCAGCAGCTTGGTGGCTAGCGGGGGGAAGGAGACCCAGTACTTC.

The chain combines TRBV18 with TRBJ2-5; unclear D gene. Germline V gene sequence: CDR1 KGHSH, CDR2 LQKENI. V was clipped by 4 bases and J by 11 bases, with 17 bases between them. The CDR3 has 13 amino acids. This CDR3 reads CASSQDDKMGQYF. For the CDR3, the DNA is TGTGCCAGCTCACAGGATGACAAGATGGGTCAGTACTTC.

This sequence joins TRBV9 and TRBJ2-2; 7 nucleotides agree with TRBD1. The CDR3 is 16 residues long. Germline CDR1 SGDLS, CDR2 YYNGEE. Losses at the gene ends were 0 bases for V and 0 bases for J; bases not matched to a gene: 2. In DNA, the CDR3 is TGTGCCAGCAGCGTAGAGGGGACAGCGAACACCGGGGAGCTGTTTTTT. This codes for CASSVEGTANTGELFF.

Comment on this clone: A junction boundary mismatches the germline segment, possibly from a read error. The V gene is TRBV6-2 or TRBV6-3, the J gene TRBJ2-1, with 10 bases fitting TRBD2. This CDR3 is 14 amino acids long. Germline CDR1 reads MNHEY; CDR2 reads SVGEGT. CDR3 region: CASSFTPRTSGMLF. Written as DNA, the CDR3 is TGTGCCAGCAGTTTCACCCCCCGTACTAGCGGGATGCTCTTC.

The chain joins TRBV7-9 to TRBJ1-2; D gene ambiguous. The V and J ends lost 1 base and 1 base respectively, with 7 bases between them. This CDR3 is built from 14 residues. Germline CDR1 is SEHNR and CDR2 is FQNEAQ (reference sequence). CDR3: CASSLEADNYGYTF. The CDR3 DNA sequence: TGTGCCAGCAGCTTAGAGGCGGATAACTATGGCTACACCTTC.

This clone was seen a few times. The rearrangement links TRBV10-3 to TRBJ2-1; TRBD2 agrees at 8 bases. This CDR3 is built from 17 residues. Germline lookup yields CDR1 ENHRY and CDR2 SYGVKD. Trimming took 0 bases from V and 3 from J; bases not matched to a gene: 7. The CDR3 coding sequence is TGTGCCATCAGTGAGTCGTACCGGGGGGGCCACTACAATGAGCAGTTCTTC. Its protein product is CAISESYRGGHYNEQFF.

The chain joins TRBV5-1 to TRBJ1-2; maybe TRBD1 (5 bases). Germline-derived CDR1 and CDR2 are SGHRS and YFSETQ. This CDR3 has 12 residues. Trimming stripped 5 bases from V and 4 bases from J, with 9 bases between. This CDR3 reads CASRLDSYGYTF. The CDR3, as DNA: TGCGCCAGCAGACTCGACAGCTATGGCTACACCTTC.

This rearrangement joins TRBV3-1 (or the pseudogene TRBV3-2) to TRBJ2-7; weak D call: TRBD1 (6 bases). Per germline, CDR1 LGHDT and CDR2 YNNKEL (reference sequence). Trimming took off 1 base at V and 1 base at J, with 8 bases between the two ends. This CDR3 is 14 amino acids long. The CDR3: CASSQGTASYEQYF. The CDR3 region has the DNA TGTGCCAGCAGCCAAGGGACAGCGTCCTACGAGCAGTACTTC.

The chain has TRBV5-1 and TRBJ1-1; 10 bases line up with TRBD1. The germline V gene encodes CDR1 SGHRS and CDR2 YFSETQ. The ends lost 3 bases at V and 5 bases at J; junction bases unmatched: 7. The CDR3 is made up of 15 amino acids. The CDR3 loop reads CASSYVPGQGTEAFF. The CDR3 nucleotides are TGCGCCAGCAGCTACGTCCCGGGACAGGGGACTGAAGCTTTCTTT.

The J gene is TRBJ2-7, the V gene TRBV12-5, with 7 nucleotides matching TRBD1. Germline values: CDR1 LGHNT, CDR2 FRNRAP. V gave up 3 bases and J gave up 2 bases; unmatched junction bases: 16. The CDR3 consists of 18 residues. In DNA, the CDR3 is TGTGCTAGTGGTTTCCGTTTTAATTCCGGGACAGCCACCTACGAGCAGTACTTC. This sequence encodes CASGFRFNSGTATYEQYF.

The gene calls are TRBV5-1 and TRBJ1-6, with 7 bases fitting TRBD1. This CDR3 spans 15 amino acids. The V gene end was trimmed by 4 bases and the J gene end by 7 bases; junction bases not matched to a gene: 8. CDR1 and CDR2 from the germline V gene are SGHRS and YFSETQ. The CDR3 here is CASSAQGTGNSPLHF. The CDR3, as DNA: TGCGCCAGCAGCGCACAGGGGACGGGGAATTCACCCCTCCACTTT.

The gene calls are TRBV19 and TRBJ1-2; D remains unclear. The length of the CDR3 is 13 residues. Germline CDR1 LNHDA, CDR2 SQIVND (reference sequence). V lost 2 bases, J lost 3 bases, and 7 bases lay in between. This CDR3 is CASSITGDYGYTF. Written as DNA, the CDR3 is TGTGCCAGTAGTATAACCGGGGACTATGGCTACACCTTC.

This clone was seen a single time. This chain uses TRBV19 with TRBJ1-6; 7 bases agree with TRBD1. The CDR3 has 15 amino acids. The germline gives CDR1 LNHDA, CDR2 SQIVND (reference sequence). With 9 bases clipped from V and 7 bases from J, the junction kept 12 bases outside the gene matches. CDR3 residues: CASKGTGQINSPLHF. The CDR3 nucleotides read TGTGCCAGCAAGGGGACGGGACAGATCAATTCACCCCTCCACTTT.

The chain's CDR3 is CATRRPYEQYF. The CDR3 DNA reads as TGTGCCACCAGGAGGCCCTACGAGCAGTACTTC. The J gene is TRBJ2-7, the V gene TRBV24-1; D gene uncertain. The germline gives CDR1 KGHDR, CDR2 SFDVKD. This CDR3 comprises 11 residues. V was clipped by 7 bases and J by 2 bases, with 5 bases between them.

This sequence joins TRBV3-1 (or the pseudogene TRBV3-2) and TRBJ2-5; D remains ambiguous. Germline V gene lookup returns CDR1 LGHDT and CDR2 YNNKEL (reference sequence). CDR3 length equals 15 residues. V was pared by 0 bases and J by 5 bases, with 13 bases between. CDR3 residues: CASSQDFRKEETQYF. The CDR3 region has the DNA TGTGCCAGCAGCCAAGATTTCAGGAAAGAGGAGACCCAGTACTTC.

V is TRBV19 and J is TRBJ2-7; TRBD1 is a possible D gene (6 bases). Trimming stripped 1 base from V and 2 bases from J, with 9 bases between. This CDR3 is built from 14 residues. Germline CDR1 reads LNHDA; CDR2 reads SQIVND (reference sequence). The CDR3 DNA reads TGTGCCAGTAGTATAGCGACAGGCACCTACGAGCAGTACTTC. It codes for CASSIATGTYEQYF.

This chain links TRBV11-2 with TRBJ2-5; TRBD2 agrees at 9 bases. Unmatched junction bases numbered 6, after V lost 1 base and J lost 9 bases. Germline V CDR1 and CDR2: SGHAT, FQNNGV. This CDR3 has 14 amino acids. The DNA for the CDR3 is TGTGCCAGCAGCTTAGTGCTAGCGGGGAGCTCCCAGTACTTC. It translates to CASSLVLAGSSQYF.

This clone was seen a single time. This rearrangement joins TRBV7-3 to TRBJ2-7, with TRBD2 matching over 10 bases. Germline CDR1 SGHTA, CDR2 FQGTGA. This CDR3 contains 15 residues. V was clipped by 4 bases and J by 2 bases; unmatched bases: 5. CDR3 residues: CASSSVAGGPYEQYF. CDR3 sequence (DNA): TGTGCCAGCAGCTCCGTAGCGGGGGGACCCTACGAGCAGTACTTC.

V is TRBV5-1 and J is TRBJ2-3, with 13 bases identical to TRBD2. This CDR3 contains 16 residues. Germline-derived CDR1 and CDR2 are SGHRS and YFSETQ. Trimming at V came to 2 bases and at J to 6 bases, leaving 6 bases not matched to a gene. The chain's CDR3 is CASSFRLAGGTDTQYF. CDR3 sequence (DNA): TGCGCCAGCAGCTTTCGACTAGCGGGGGGAACGGATACGCAGTATTTT.

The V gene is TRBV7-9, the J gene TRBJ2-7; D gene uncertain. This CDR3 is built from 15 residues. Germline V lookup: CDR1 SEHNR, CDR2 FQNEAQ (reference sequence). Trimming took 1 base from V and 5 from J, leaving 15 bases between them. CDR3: CASSLGRSGGDEQYF. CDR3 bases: TGTGCCAGCAGCTTAGGGCGGTCGGGTGGAGACGAGCAGTACTTC.

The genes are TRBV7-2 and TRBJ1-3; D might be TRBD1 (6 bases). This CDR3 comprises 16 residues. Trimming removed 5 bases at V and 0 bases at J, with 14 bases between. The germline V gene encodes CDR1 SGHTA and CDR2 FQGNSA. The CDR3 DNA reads TGTGCCAGCAGCGCGGGGGCCGCGAGCTCTGGAAACACCATATATTTT. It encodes CASSAGAASSGNTIYF.

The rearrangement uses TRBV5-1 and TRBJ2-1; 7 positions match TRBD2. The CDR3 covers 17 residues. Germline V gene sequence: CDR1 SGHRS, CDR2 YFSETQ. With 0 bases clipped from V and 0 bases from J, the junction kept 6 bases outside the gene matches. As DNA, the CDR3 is TGCGCCAGCAGCTTGGTTTCCGGGGGGAGCTCCTACAATGAGCAGTTCTTC. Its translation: CASSLVSGGSSYNEQFF.